This paragraph covers one TCR beta chain sequence. The antigen remains undetermined. A read error may produce the germline difference seen at one junction end. This specimen belongs to a study of tumor-infiltrating lymphocytes in primary liver carcinoma. Looking at the study overall: Samples produced roughly 3.65 to 8 million productive TCRbeta reads, comparable across tissue types. Study findings and constraints: Only around 8-25% of top clones occurred in all five tumor regions.

Scientists recovered RNA and DNA together from around 20-30 mg of unsorted bulk tissue. The patients, who had chronic HBV infection, were treatment-naive (untreated). Histology found more than 75% viable tumor cells per sample. The CDR3 consists of 12 residues. Germline V CDR1 and CDR2: SQVTM, ANQGSEA. cDNA specific to TCR beta was made from approximately 0.55 ug of total RNA, with a constant-region primer employed for priming. ARM-PCR was slightly modified, and three nested multiplex PCR rounds with it gave rise to the TCR beta libraries. In the first two PCR rounds, TRBV1-TRBV30 forward primers were paired with a C-beta reverse primer, and each round lasted nine to ten cycles. TCRdb re-called the multiplex PCR reads through MiXCR, storing one row per CDR3 protein. The table lists about 190,000 distinct CDR3 sequences, around four fifths of them singletons, with about a sixth in the top ten.

The source material was tumor tissue from primary liver carcinoma. The chain joins TRBV29-1 to TRBJ2-2; D gene ambiguous. This receptor was obtained from a middle-aged man with primary liver carcinoma and hepatitis B virus infection. The CDR3 DNA reads TGCAGCGTTATGTGTAACACCAGGGAGCTGTTTTTT. Translated: CSVMCNTRELFF.